This passage covers 18 T cell receptor beta chains from one sample sequenced in a study of blood T cell repertoires in COVID-19. Clones were sequenced by immunoSEQ multiplex PCR, and TCRdb holds only the in-frame ones, with some missing. The sample yields 150,000 to 200,000 clones, about 87% seen once. Sample: peripheral blood. The receptors stem from a man in his sixties with acute or convalescent COVID-19.

This clone was detected only once. The rearrangement uses TRBV6-5 and TRBJ1-2; maybe TRBD1 (5 bases). V was clipped by 8 bases and J by 7 bases, with 17 bases between them. Germline CDR1 MNHEY, CDR2 SVGAGI. The CDR3 loop spans 13 amino acids. The DNA for the CDR3 is TGTGCCAGCGCCTTCGACAGTACCGCTGGCTACACCTTC. The encoded protein is CASAFDSTAGYTF.

The chain uses TRBV3-1 (or the pseudogene TRBV3-2) and TRBJ2-2; possible D gene TRBD1, 6 bases. V was cut by 5 bases and J by 7 bases, with 11 bases left in between. CDR1 is LGHDT and CDR2 is YNNKEL in the germline V gene (reference sequence). The CDR3 is made up of 13 amino acids. CDR3 sequence reads: CASSNTGLGELFF. The DNA for the CDR3 is TGTGCCAGCAGCAATACAGGGCTCGGGGAGCTGTTTTTT.

The chain has TRBV12-5 and TRBJ1-2; no clear D. CDR3 length equals 14 residues. V was pared by 6 bases and J by 3 bases, with 14 bases between. The germline V gene has CDR1 LGHNT and CDR2 FRNRAP. CDR3 nucleotide sequence: TGTGCTAGTGGCCAAGTCCCTCGGGACTATGGCTACACCTTC. It encodes CASGQVPRDYGYTF.

V usage is TRBV30 and J usage is TRBJ1-1; a weak D match, TRBD1 (6 bases). V dropped 7 bases and J dropped 1 base, with 16 bases sitting between them. CDR1 GTSNPN and CDR2 SVGIG come from the germline V gene (reference sequence). CDR3 length: 14 residues. The CDR3 bases are TGTGCCTCCGAAACAGGGAGGGGGAACACTGAAGCTTTCTTT. Translated: CASETGRGNTEAFF.

This clone was recorded only once. The chain couples TRBV18 to TRBJ2-5, with 8 bases matching TRBD2. This CDR3 is built from 15 residues. Germline CDR1 KGHSH, CDR2 LQKENI. V shed 5 bases, J shed 1 base, and the junction held 6 bases outside the gene matches. CDR3 sequence (DNA): TGTGCCAGCTCAGAGCCTAGCGGGTTCCAAGAGACCCAGTACTTC. Amino acids: CASSEPSGFQETQYF.

The chain is built from TRBV7-9 and TRBJ2-7, with D possibly TRBD1 on 6 matching bases. The CDR3 contains 14 residues. Trimming cost V 3 bases and J 2 bases, with 11 bases left between them. CDR1 SEHNR and CDR2 FQNEAQ come from the germline V gene (reference sequence). In nucleotides, the CDR3 is TGTGCCAGCAGCTTCCTGGACAGAACCTACGAGCAGTACGTC. Amino acid sequence: CASSFLDRTYEQYV.

The J gene is TRBJ1-6, the V gene TRBV5-1, with 7 positions matching TRBD1. V shed 1 base, J shed 6 bases, and the junction held 10 bases outside the gene matches. This CDR3 has 17 amino acids. Looked up from germline, CDR1 is SGHRS and CDR2 is YFSETQ. The CDR3 region is CASSLSAGGIANSPLHF. The CDR3 nucleotides are TGCGCCAGCAGCTTGTCGGCAGGGGGAATAGCTAATTCACCCCTCCACTTT.

This rearrangement joins TRBV25-1 to TRBJ2-1; the match to TRBD2 covers 11 bases. The CDR3 loop spans 15 amino acids. The germline gives CDR1 MGHDK, CDR2 SYGVNS. The J segment lost 7 bases and the V segment lost 6 bases, leaving 8 bases of the junction unmatched. The CDR3 loop is CASRVAGGPGNEQFF. CDR3 sequence (DNA): TGTGCCAGCAGAGTAGCGGGAGGGCCAGGGAATGAGCAGTTCTTC.

The V gene is TRBV3-1 (or the pseudogene TRBV3-2), the J gene TRBJ1-1; a weak D match, TRBD1 (5 bases). V lost 4 bases and J 4 bases, leaving 16 bases between the germline ends. The CDR3 consists of 15 residues. Germline loops: CDR1 LGHDT, CDR2 YNNKEL (reference sequence). CDR3 nucleotide sequence: TGTGCCAGCAGCCGTCAAACGTTGGGGGGCACTGAAGCTTTCTTT. Its protein is CASSRQTLGGTEAFF.

The chain links TRBV6-6 to TRBJ2-5, with 7 nucleotides matching TRBD1. Germline V lookup: CDR1 MNHNY, CDR2 SVGAGI (reference sequence). The CDR3 is made up of 13 amino acids. V lost 10 bases to trimming and J lost 3 bases; unmatched junction nucleotides: 8. The CDR3 sequence: CAITDRSKETQYF. CDR3 DNA: TGTGCCATTACGGACAGGAGCAAAGAGACCCAGTACTTC.

V gene TRBV7-8 combines with J gene TRBJ1-2; 10 nucleotides line up with TRBD1. The CDR3 is 15 amino acids. Trimming cost V 0 bases and J 4 bases; bases outside gene matches: 2. Looked up from germline, CDR1 is SGHVS and CDR2 is FQNEAQ. CDR3 amino acids: CASSLATGGLYGYTF. The DNA of the CDR3 is TGTGCCAGCAGCTTAGCGACAGGGGGCCTCTATGGCTACACCTTC.

Turning to this clone: Other DNA variants within this sample encode the same CDR3. The V gene is TRBV7-9, the J gene TRBJ2-1, with D possibly TRBD1 on 5 matching bases. The CDR3 has 12 residues. Germline V gene lookup returns CDR1 SEHNR and CDR2 FQNEAQ (reference sequence). V shed 1 base and J shed 8 bases, with 6 bases lying between them. The chain's CDR3 is CASSLEGDEQFF. The CDR3 DNA reads as TGTGCCAGCAGCTTAGAAGGGGATGAGCAGTTCTTC.

This rearrangement joins TRBV15 to TRBJ1-1; D is uncertain. The CDR3 is 15 residues long. Between the trimmed V and J ends, which lost 0 bases and 1 base, there was a span of 9 bases. The germline V gene encodes CDR1 LNHNV and CDR2 YYDKDF (reference sequence). This CDR3 reads CATSRDRRENTEAFF. In nucleotides, the CDR3 is TGTGCCACCAGCAGAGATAGGAGGGAGAACACTGAAGCTTTCTTT.

CDR3 residues: CASSPQRSTDTQYF. In nucleotides, the CDR3 is TGTGCCAGCAGCCCCCAGCGAAGCACAGATACGCAGTATTTT. The rearrangement uses TRBV11-3 and TRBJ2-3; unclear D gene. Germline V gives CDR1 SGHNT, CDR2 YENEEA. V was shortened by 5 bases and J by 0 bases, with 9 bases between the two germline ends. This CDR3 has 14 residues.

The genes are TRBV5-5 and TRBJ2-1, with a tentative D call TRBD2 (6 bases). Trimming removed 5 bases at V and 5 bases at J, with 11 bases between. Germline assignment: CDR1 SGHKS and CDR2 YYEKEE (reference sequence). This CDR3 contains 13 residues. The CDR3 DNA sequence: TGTGCCAGCAGGATCGGACTAAACAATGAGCAGTTCTTC. It yields the protein CASRIGLNNEQFF.

V gene TRBV3-1 (or the pseudogene TRBV3-2) combines with J gene TRBJ1-4; D gene ambiguous. CDR3 size: 14 residues. Germline CDR1 LGHDT, CDR2 YNNKEL (reference sequence). The V end was cut by 5 bases, the J end by 3 bases, with 10 bases between. Here the CDR3 DNA reads TGTGCCAGCAGCGTGTCGGTGGCTAATGAAAAACTGTTTTTT. Amino acid sequence: CASSVSVANEKLFF.

The rearrangement uses TRBV2 and TRBJ2-1; 13 bases align to TRBD2. Looked up from germline, CDR1 is SNHLY and CDR2 is FYNNEI. The V and J ends lost 3 bases and 0 bases, in that order; junction bases with no gene match: 2. The CDR3 consists of 17 residues. The CDR3 is CASSDTSGRGSYNEQFF. The CDR3, as DNA: TGTGCCAGCAGTGATACTAGCGGGAGGGGCTCCTACAATGAGCAGTTCTTC.

The V gene is TRBV11-3, the J gene TRBJ2-7; the D gene is possibly TRBD1 (6 bases). Germline V gene lookup returns CDR1 SGHNT and CDR2 YENEEA. This CDR3 has 15 residues. The ends were cut back, 6 bases at V and 3 bases at J, with 18 bases in the middle. The CDR3 spells CASRVGPDRFYEQYF. CDR3 nucleotide sequence: TGTGCCAGCAGAGTCGGCCCGGACAGATTCTACGAGCAGTACTTC.